These 17 T cell receptor beta chains were sequenced from one sample in a study of CD8+ T cells in alopecia areata. Sequencing relied on a cDNA template that was reverse transcribed from extracted RNA. The repertoire was sequenced with immunoSEQ multiplex PCR; TCRdb's copy has only in-frame clones and lacks some. The data hold about 210,000 clones, with around 65% observed a single time. Sample treatment: oral pan-JAK inhibitor, 5-10 mg twice daily. The specimen was CD4+ T cells sorted from blood, collected at week 4, from a patient treated with tofacitinib. The receptors shown here come from a human donor with alopecia areata.

The V and J genes are TRBV29-1 and TRBJ1-4; D possibly corresponds to TRBD1 (5 bases). V was cut by 6 bases and J by 4 bases, with 18 bases left in between. Germline values: CDR1 SQVTM, CDR2 ANQGSEA. The CDR3 has 15 residues. The CDR3 nucleotides read TGCAGCGTCTGTATGGGGGGAGGCTTTAATGAAAAACTGTTTTTT. Its protein is CSVCMGGGFNEKLFF.

This clone was found many times. CDR3 bases: TGTGCCAGCAGCTTAGAGGCAGGTCGATCATACGACACAGATACGCAGTATTTT. Encoded protein: CASSLEAGRSYDTDTQYF. V and J are TRBV7-8 and TRBJ2-3; no reliable D call. From germline, CDR1 is SGHVS and CDR2 FQNEAQ. This CDR3 is 18 amino acids long. Trimming pared 1 base from V and 2 bases from J, leaving 19 bases between.

The rearrangement joins TRBV9 to TRBJ2-5; TRBD1 agrees at 7 bases. Trimming removed 4 bases from V and 5 bases from J; junction bases left unmatched: 14. CDR1 is SGDLS, CDR2 YYNGEE, per germline. The CDR3 contains 16 residues. The CDR3 protein is CASSPTGDSSRETQYF. CDR3 DNA sequence: TGTGCCAGCAGCCCCACCGGGGACAGTTCGCGTGAGACCCAGTACTTC.

The J gene is TRBJ1-5, the V gene TRBV15; 11 positions agree with TRBD1. Per the germline V gene, CDR1 is LNHNV and CDR2 is YYDKDF (reference sequence). This CDR3 has 15 residues. V lost 3 bases and J lost 2; bases outside the gene matches: 0. CDR3 bases: TGTGCCACCAGCAGGGGACAGGGGGGCAATCAGCCCCAGCATTTT. Protein: CATSRGQGGNQPQHF.

The chain joins TRBV6-5 to TRBJ1-1; D call uncertain. The CDR3 contains 15 residues. Germline lookup yields CDR1 MNHEY and CDR2 SVGAGI. Trimming cost V 2 bases and J 3 bases, with 13 bases left between them. CDR3 DNA: TGTGCCAGCAGTTACGGGGTAGGGATAGACACTGAAGCTTTCTTT. It encodes CASSYGVGIDTEAFF.

The chain joins TRBV7-9 to TRBJ1-6; 7 bases match TRBD1. The CDR3 has 15 amino acids. Looked up from germline, CDR1 is SEHNR and CDR2 is FQNEAQ (reference sequence). V gave up 5 bases and J gave up 8 bases; unmatched junction bases: 9. CDR3 bases: TGTGCCAGCAGCGTAGGGACAGCTAAGGATTCACCCCTCCACTTT. Amino acid sequence: CASSVGTAKDSPLHF.

V and J are TRBV2 and TRBJ1-1; 9 bases agree with TRBD1. Germline CDR1 and CDR2: SNHLY and FYNNEI. CDR3 size: 13 residues. V shed 5 bases, J shed 6 bases, and the junction held 4 bases outside the gene matches. The CDR3, as DNA: TGTGCCAGCAGTAAGGACAGGGGCCCTGAAGCTTTCTTT. Protein: CASSKDRGPEAFF.

V gene TRBV25-1 combines with J gene TRBJ1-1; TRBD1 aligns across 7 bases. This CDR3 has 15 residues. Trimming at V came to 1 base and at J to 5 bases, leaving 7 bases not matched to a gene. Germline V lookup: CDR1 MGHDK, CDR2 SYGVNS. The CDR3 bases are TGTGCCAGCAGTGAATGTAAACACAGGGGTACTGAAGCTTTCTTT. Translating gives CASSECKHRGTEAFF. The whole variable domain, filled in from reference TRBV25-1 and TRBJ1-1, reads EADIYQTPRYLVIGTGKKITLECSQTMGHDKMYWYQQDPGMELHLIHYSYGVNSTEKGDLSSESTVSRIRTEHFPLTLESARPSHTSQYLCASSECKHRGTEAFFGQGTRLTVV.

The chain links TRBV2 to TRBJ1-2, with no clear D. This CDR3 has 13 residues. Germline V gene lookup returns CDR1 SNHLY and CDR2 FYNNEI. The ends were cut back, 2 bases at V and 8 bases at J, with 12 bases in the middle. CDR3 DNA: TGTGCCAGCAGTGAAACTCAACCTGGAGGCTACACCTTC. It is translated as CASSETQPGGYTF. Full variable domain (remainder filled in from reference TRBV2 and TRBJ1-2): EPEVTQTPSHQVTQMGQEVILRCVPISNHLYFYWYRQILGQKVEFLVSFYNNEISEKSEIFDDQFSVERPDGSNFTLKIRSTKLEDSAMYFCASSETQPGGYTFGSGTRLTVV.

This clone appeared a few times. V is TRBV10-2 and J is TRBJ1-6; unclear D gene. This CDR3 has 12 residues. V lost 5 bases, J lost 6 bases, and 5 bases lay in between. The germline V gene encodes CDR1 WSHSY and CDR2 SAAADI. CDR3 sequence: CASSSGNSPLHF. The CDR3 bases are TGCGCCAGCAGTTCGGGTAATTCACCCCTCCACTTT.

The rearrangement joins TRBV4-2 to TRBJ2-1; D is ambiguous. The germline V and J ends were trimmed by 1 base and 7 bases, with 14 bases remaining between them. The CDR3 totals 15 residues. Germline V gene sequence: CDR1 LGHNA, CDR2 YNFKEQ. The CDR3 DNA reads as TGTGCCAGCAGCCAAGGGGCCCTAGTGGGGAATGAGCAGTTCTTC. It encodes CASSQGALVGNEQFF.

V usage is TRBV29-1 and J usage is TRBJ2-6; D not resolved. The V gene's germline CDR1 is SQVTM and CDR2 ANQGSEA. This CDR3 contains 12 residues. The CDR3 loop is CAELSGANVLTF. CDR3 sequence (DNA): TGCGCCGAGCTCTCTGGGGCCAACGTCCTGACTTTC.

The genes are TRBV5-1 and TRBJ2-7; maybe TRBD1 (6 bases). This CDR3 is built from 12 residues. Germline values: CDR1 SGHRS, CDR2 YFSETQ. Trimming removed 3 bases from V and 6 bases from J, with 10 bases in between. The CDR3 here is CASSYDRSEQYF. The CDR3 DNA follows: TGCGCCAGCAGCTATGACAGGTCCGAGCAGTACTTC.

The rearrangement joins TRBV5-4 to TRBJ2-2; no definite D call. Trimming shortened V by 1 base and J by 3 bases, and 10 bases separated the two germline ends. There are 15 residues in the CDR3. CDR1 is SGHNT, CDR2 YYREEE, per germline (reference sequence). DNA of the CDR3: TGTGCCAGCAGCTTGTTTAAGGCCTACACCGGGGAGCTGTTTTTT. Encoded protein: CASSLFKAYTGELFF.

This clone was picked up a small number of times. This sequence joins TRBV29-1 and TRBJ2-7; 12 bases map to TRBD1. The CDR3 is 13 amino acids. Germline loops: CDR1 SQVTM, CDR2 ANQGSEA. Trimming at V came to 7 bases and at J to 3 bases, leaving 4 bases not matched to a gene. CDR3: CSAWDRGHYEQYF. In DNA, the CDR3 is TGCAGCGCCTGGGACAGGGGGCACTACGAGCAGTACTTC.

This clone was found a few times. The chain recombines TRBV5-1 with TRBJ2-2, with D possibly called TRBD1 or TRBD2 (5 bases each). V was cut by 4 bases and J by 6 bases, with 13 bases left in between. The CDR3 totals 14 residues. The germline gives CDR1 SGHRS, CDR2 YFSETQ. As DNA, the CDR3 is TGCGCCAGCAGCAGGGACGTGCTTGCCGGGGAGCTGTTTTTT. This sequence encodes CASSRDVLAGELFF. The variable domain in full, completed from reference TRBV5-1 and TRBJ2-2, reads KAGVTQTPRYLIKTRGQQVTLSCSPISGHRSVSWYQQTPGQGLQFLFEYFSETQRNKGNFPGRFSGRQFSNSRSEMNVSTLELGDSALYLCASSRDVLAGELFFGEGSRLTVL.

The chain links TRBV7-2 to TRBJ2-2; a possible D gene is TRBD1 (5 bases). V lost 8 bases and J lost 3, with 19 bases in between. This CDR3 contains 16 residues. Per the germline V gene, CDR1 is SGHTA and CDR2 is FQGNSA. CDR3 residues: CASSNGRARDTGELFF. The DNA of the CDR3 is TGTGCCAGCTCTAATGGCAGGGCTCGAGACACCGGGGAGCTGTTTTTT.